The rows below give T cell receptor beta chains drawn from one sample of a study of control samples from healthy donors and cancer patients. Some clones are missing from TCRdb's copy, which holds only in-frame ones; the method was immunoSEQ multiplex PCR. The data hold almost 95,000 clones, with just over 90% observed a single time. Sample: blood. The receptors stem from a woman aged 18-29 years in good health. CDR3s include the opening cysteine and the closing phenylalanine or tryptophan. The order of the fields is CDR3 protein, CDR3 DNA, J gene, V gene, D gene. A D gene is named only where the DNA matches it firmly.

CDR3aa: CASSPTRSQETQYF
CDR3nt: TGTGCCAGCTCACCCACCAGAAGTCAAGAGACCCAGTACTTC
j_gene: TRBJ2-5
v_gene: TRBV18
d_gene: NA

CDR3aa: CSVPEPDEAFF
CDR3nt: TGCAGCGTCCCCGAACCAGATGAAGCTTTCTTT
j_gene: TRBJ1-1
v_gene: TRBV29-1
d_gene: NA

CDR3aa: CASSDSQGWTGELFF
CDR3nt: TGTGCCAGCAGTGACAGTCAGGGGTGGACCGGGGAGCTGTTTTTT
j_gene: TRBJ2-2
v_gene: TRBV2
d_gene: NA

CDR3aa: CASSLNSGGYEQYF
CDR3nt: TGTGCCAGCAGCTTAAACAGCGGGGGGTACGAGCAGTACTTC
j_gene: TRBJ2-7
v_gene: TRBV11-2
d_gene: TRBD2

CDR3aa: CASSYSMRGLQETQYF
CDR3nt: TGTGCCAGCAGTTACTCGATGCGGGGCCTCCAAGAGACCCAGTACTTC
j_gene: TRBJ2-5
v_gene: TRBV6-5
d_gene: NA

CDR3aa: CASSARPSGGAGEQYF
CDR3nt: TGTGCCAGCAGCGCCCGCCCTAGCGGGGGGGCCGGCGAGCAGTACTTC
j_gene: TRBJ2-7
v_gene: TRBV9
d_gene: TRBD2

CDR3aa: CASRRRGPVDSPLHF
CDR3nt: TGTGCCAGCAGGCGCAGGGGGCCGGTGGATTCACCCCTCCACTTT
j_gene: TRBJ1-6
v_gene: TRBV27
d_gene: TRBD1

CDR3aa: CASRDRERLYGYTF
CDR3nt: TGTGCCAGCAGGGACAGGGAAAGGCTCTATGGCTACACCTTC
j_gene: TRBJ1-2
v_gene: TRBV2
d_gene: TRBD1

CDR3aa: CASSSTSGGPDTQYF
CDR3nt: TGTGCCAGCAGTTCCACTAGCGGGGGTCCAGATACGCAGTATTTT
j_gene: TRBJ2-3
v_gene: TRBV6-5
d_gene: TRBD2

CDR3aa: CASSQETDYNEQFF
CDR3nt: TGCGCCAGCAGCCAAGAGACAGATTACAATGAGCAGTTCTTC
j_gene: TRBJ2-1
v_gene: TRBV4-1
d_gene: NA

CDR3aa: CASSMQAGSYEQYF
CDR3nt: TGTGCCAGTAGTATGCAGGCAGGGTCCTACGAGCAGTACTTC
j_gene: TRBJ2-7
v_gene: TRBV19
d_gene: NA

CDR3aa: CASSYFVGNYGYTF
CDR3nt: TGTGCCAGCAGTTACTTCGTCGGGAACTATGGCTACACCTTC
j_gene: TRBJ1-2
v_gene: TRBV6-5
d_gene: NA

CDR3aa: CASGSKASTEAFF
CDR3nt: TGTGCCAGTGGGTCAAAGGCGAGCACTGAAGCTTTCTTT
j_gene: TRBJ1-1
v_gene: TRBV19
d_gene: NA

CDR3aa: CASSPRSYTEAFF
CDR3nt: TGTGCCAGCAGCCCGCGGAGCTACACTGAAGCTTTCTTT
j_gene: TRBJ1-1
v_gene: TRBV7-8
d_gene: NA

CDR3aa: CASSAGGDTEAFF
CDR3nt: TGTGCCAGCAGTGCGGGGGGGGACACTGAAGCTTTCTTT
j_gene: TRBJ1-1
v_gene: TRBV6-4
d_gene: NA

CDR3aa: CAGQRQRNTEAFF
CDR3nt: TGTGCCGGCCAGCGACAAAGGAACACTGAAGCTTTCTTT
j_gene: TRBJ1-1
v_gene: TRBV6-5
d_gene: NA

CDR3aa: CASSLGTGPGNEQFF
CDR3nt: TGCGCCAGCAGCTTGGGAACAGGGCCGGGGAATGAGCAGTTCTTC
j_gene: TRBJ2-1
v_gene: TRBV5-1
d_gene: NA

CDR3aa: CASSQHLRTADTDTQYF
CDR3nt: TGTGCCAGCAGCCAGCACCTCAGGACGGCCGACACAGATACGCAGTATTTT
j_gene: TRBJ2-3
v_gene: TRBV3-1/TRBV3-2
d_gene: NA

CDR3aa: CASSLGLAGGPPEQYF
CDR3nt: TGTGCCAGCAGTTTGGGACTAGCGGGGGGGCCACCCGAGCAGTACTTC
j_gene: TRBJ2-7
v_gene: TRBV28
d_gene: TRBD2

CDR3aa: CASSDGAGAGNEQFF
CDR3nt: TGTGCCAGCAGTGACGGAGCGGGGGCAGGCAATGAGCAGTTCTTC
j_gene: TRBJ2-1
v_gene: TRBV6-4
d_gene: TRBD2

CDR3aa: CAISRQGAGYNEQFF
CDR3nt: TGTGCCATCAGCCGCCAGGGTGCGGGTTACAATGAGCAGTTCTTC
j_gene: TRBJ2-1
v_gene: TRBV10-3
d_gene: NA

CDR3aa: CASSLRSAFF
CDR3nt: TGCGCCAGCAGCCTCAGGTCGGCTTTCTTT
j_gene: TRBJ1-1
v_gene: TRBV5-1
d_gene: NA

CDR3aa: CATSARGGLKDNEQFF
CDR3nt: TGTGCCACCAGTGCTCGCGGGGGACTGAAAGACAATGAGCAGTTCTTC
j_gene: TRBJ2-1
v_gene: TRBV24-1
d_gene: TRBD2

CDR3aa: CASSSFGQGTDTQYF
CDR3nt: TGTGCCAGCAGTTCCTTCGGACAGGGGACAGATACGCAGTATTTT
j_gene: TRBJ2-3
v_gene: TRBV27
d_gene: TRBD1

CDR3aa: CASSQGQGRTEAFF
CDR3nt: TGTGCCAGCAGCCAAGGCCAGGGCAGGACTGAAGCTTTCTTT
j_gene: TRBJ1-1
v_gene: TRBV3-1/TRBV3-2
d_gene: NA

CDR3aa: CSASGGGGWNEQFF
CDR3nt: TGCAGTGCTAGTGGCGGGGGTGGCTGGAATGAGCAGTTCTTC
j_gene: TRBJ2-1
v_gene: TRBV20-1
d_gene: TRBD2